These T cell receptor beta chains were read from a single sample in a study of blood T cell repertoires in COVID-19. Libraries were prepared by immunoSEQ multiplex PCR; TCRdb keeps only in-frame clonotypes and omits some of them. The sample includes roughly 87,000 clones, more than 70% of them seen just once. The sequenced sample consisted of peripheral blood. Receptors were obtained from a woman aged 80 or older with acute or convalescent COVID-19. The CDR3 runs from the conserved cysteine through the conserved F or W. A D gene is named only where the DNA matches it firmly. The size entry is marked missing in some rows and otherwise reads once, few, many or a size class.

D gene: NA
J gene: TRBJ2-2
V gene: TRBV27
clone size: NA
CDR3 DNA: TGTGCCAGCAAAAAAGGGCCCGAAGGGGACACCGGGGAGCTGTTTTTT
CDR3 protein: CASKKGPEGDTGELFF

D gene: TRBD2
J gene: TRBJ2-4
V gene: TRBV10-3
clone size: NA
CDR3 DNA: TGTGCCATAGCGGGGGGGCAAGGGAACATTCAGTACTTC
CDR3 protein: CAIAGGQGNIQYF

D gene: TRBD2
J gene: TRBJ2-7
V gene: TRBV7-2
clone size: NA
CDR3 DNA: TGTGCCAGCAGCTTAGAAGGGACTAGCGGAACCTACGAGCAGTACTTC
CDR3 protein: CASSLEGTSGTYEQYF

D gene: NA
J gene: TRBJ2-2
V gene: TRBV27
clone size: NA
CDR3 DNA: TGTGCCAGCAGTTTGTGGGAACAGGGAGCCGGGGAGCTGTTTTTT
CDR3 protein: CASSLWEQGAGELFF

D gene: TRBD2
J gene: TRBJ2-3
V gene: TRBV10-3
clone size: NA
CDR3 DNA: TGTGCCCTTAGGAGCGGGGGTGCAGGCACAGATACGCAGTATTTT
CDR3 protein: CALRSGGAGTDTQYF

D gene: NA
J gene: TRBJ1-1
V gene: TRBV29-1
clone size: NA
CDR3 DNA: TGCAGCGCCAATGTCAACACTGAAGCTTTCTTT
CDR3 protein: CSANVNTEAFF

D gene: TRBD2
J gene: TRBJ2-1
V gene: TRBV7-6
clone size: few
CDR3 DNA: TGTGCCAGCAGCTTAGGCCCGGGGGGCTACAATGAGCAGTTCTTC
CDR3 protein: CASSLGPGGYNEQFF

D gene: NA
J gene: TRBJ1-1
V gene: TRBV19
clone size: once
CDR3 DNA: TGTGCCAGTAGTCACGGACAGATTCTCACTGAAGCTTTCTTT
CDR3 protein: CASSHGQILTEAFF

D gene: TRBD2
J gene: TRBJ2-3
V gene: TRBV10-3
clone size: NA
CDR3 DNA: TGTGCCATCAGGGCGAATAGCGGGGGGCCTCCAGGGACGCAGTATTTT
CDR3 protein: CAIRANSGGPPGTQYF

D gene: NA
J gene: TRBJ1-1
V gene: TRBV7-9
clone size: NA
CDR3 DNA: TGTGCCAGCAGCTTGCTTCAGGGAATTGACACTGAAGCTTTCTTT
CDR3 protein: CASSLLQGIDTEAFF

D gene: TRBD2
J gene: TRBJ2-1
V gene: TRBV5-4
clone size: many
CDR3 DNA: TGTGCCAGCAGTTCTCGGGGGGGCCCTGGCAATGAGCAGTTCTTC
CDR3 protein: CASSSRGGPGNEQFF